The 22 T cell receptor beta chains listed next were all sequenced from one sample in a study of a mutant IDH1 vaccine in newly diagnosed glioma. The time point was: week 23, last vaccination. Vaccinated patients received 300 ug of mutant IDH1 20-mer peptide per dose, with topical imiquimod. The assay was immunoSEQ multiplex PCR, and TCRdb's table has in-frame clones only and misses some. The sample has approximately 70,000 clones, 84% seen once. These receptors' targets are unknown. The material sequenced was PBMCs, taken from a glioma patient whose treatment included an IDH1 peptide vaccine. All receptors derive from a man aged 18 to 29 with glioma.

V gene TRBV5-1 combines with J gene TRBJ1-2; D is perhaps TRBD1 (5 bases). There are 15 residues in the CDR3. Trimming shortened V by 0 bases and J by 4 bases, and 13 bases separated the two germline ends. CDR1 is SGHRS, CDR2 YFSETQ, per germline. CDR3 bases: TGCGCCAGCAGCTTGGCCAATCGGGGGTTCTATGGCTACACCTTC. It translates to CASSLANRGFYGYTF.

The V gene is TRBV14, the J gene TRBJ2-3, with D perhaps given as TRBD1 or TRBD2 (6 bases each). CDR1 and CDR2 from the germline V gene are SGHDN and FVKESK. Trimming left V 1 base short and J 2 bases short, with 13 bases between. The CDR3 consists of 16 residues. CDR3 region: CASSQGFWGATDTQYF. CDR3 bases: TGTGCCAGCAGCCAAGGGTTCTGGGGGGCCACAGATACGCAGTATTTT.

The chain combines TRBV7-2 with TRBJ1-2; a possible D gene is TRBD1 (5 bases). From germline, CDR1 is SGHTA and CDR2 FQGNSA. Trimming removed 5 bases from V and 0 bases from J, with 16 bases in between. CDR3 length: 16 amino acids. The CDR3 here is CASSPRTIFSNYGYTF. The DNA for the CDR3 is TGTGCCAGCAGCCCTAGGACAATCTTCTCTAACTATGGCTACACCTTC.

The chain uses TRBV15 and TRBJ1-2; 8 bases align to TRBD1. This CDR3 has 14 amino acids. V dropped 0 bases and J dropped 6; count of bases not matched to a gene: 3. Germline V gene lookup returns CDR1 LNHNV and CDR2 YYDKDF (reference sequence). The CDR3 sequence is CATSRDGTGDGYTF. CDR3 bases: TGTGCCACCAGCAGAGATGGGACAGGAGATGGCTACACCTTC.

For the CDR3, the DNA is TGTGCCCCCAAGTATGGGGGACCGGGACAGGGAGAATACGAGCAGTACTTC. As protein: CAPKYGGPGQGEYEQYF. The chain couples TRBV19 to TRBJ2-7, with 9 bases lining up with TRBD1. V lost 11 bases, J lost 4 bases, and 21 bases stayed unmatched. CDR1 is LNHDA, CDR2 SQIVND, per germline (reference sequence). This CDR3 region has 17 residues. Looking up the rest from reference TRBV19 and TRBJ2-7 gives the full variable domain: DGGITQSPKYLFRKEGQNVTLSCEQNLNHDAMYWYRQDPGQGLRLIYYSQIVNDFQKGDIAEGYSVSREKKESFPLTVTSAQKNPTAFYLCAPKYGGPGQGEYEQYFGPGTRLTVT.

V is TRBV5-4 and J is TRBJ2-1; 7 bases match TRBD1. Germline CDR1 reads SGHNT; CDR2 reads YYREEE (reference sequence). This CDR3 is built from 15 residues. V lost 4 bases, J lost 1 base, and 5 bases stayed unmatched. In DNA form, the CDR3 reads TGTGCCAGCAGCGGCCGGGACAGATCCTACAATGAGCAGTTCTTC. Translated, it gives CASSGRDRSYNEQFF.

The chain combines TRBV19 with TRBJ1-1; D might be TRBD1 (6 bases). CDR1 is LNHDA and CDR2 is SQIVND in the germline V gene (reference sequence). The CDR3 has 14 residues. Deletions cut 3 bases from V and 10 bases from J, with 18 bases between. CDR3 protein: CASSIGGGARGAFF. The CDR3 coding sequence is TGTGCCAGTAGTATTGGAGGGGGGGCCCGTGGAGCTTTCTTT.

The rearrangement uses TRBV6-1 and TRBJ1-2; D is undetermined. Trimming took off 6 bases at V and 3 bases at J, with 17 bases between the two ends. CDR3 length equals 15 residues. Germline V gene data show CDR1 as MNHNS and CDR2 as SASEGT. CDR3: CASSAASIGYYGYTF. CDR3 nucleotide sequence: TGTGCCAGCAGCGCGGCATCAATAGGTTACTATGGCTACACCTTC.

The table lists this clone with a few counts. The V and J genes are TRBV5-6 and TRBJ1-1; D is uncertain. Germline V gene sequence: CDR1 SGHDT, CDR2 YYEEEE. This CDR3 is built from 17 residues. Deletions cut 6 bases from V and 2 bases from J, with 23 bases between. The CDR3 DNA is TGTGCCAGCATCCCAATACGTCACGGGAGGATCAACACTGAAGCTTTCTTT. Translation gives CASIPIRHGRINTEAFF.

This clone was counted at least ten times. The chain couples TRBV4-3 to TRBJ1-2; possibly TRBD1 for D (6 bases). Trimming removed 3 bases from V and 4 bases from J, with 15 bases in between. Per the germline V gene, CDR1 is LGHNA and CDR2 is YSLEER. CDR3 length: 15 amino acids. This chain's CDR3 is CASSHLEDSAYGYTF. CDR3 nucleotide sequence: TGCGCCAGCAGCCACCTGGAGGACAGTGCCTATGGCTACACCTTC.

The chain carries TRBV6-6 and TRBJ1-1; 7 bases are shared with TRBD1. CDR1 and CDR2 (germline): MNHNY, SVGAGI (reference sequence). V was pared by 2 bases and J by 0 bases, with 3 bases of the junction left unmatched. The CDR3 length is 15 residues. The DNA for the CDR3 is TGTGCCAGCAGTTACCCACAGGGGATGAACACTGAAGCTTTCTTT. This codes for CASSYPQGMNTEAFF.

V gene TRBV6-6 combines with J gene TRBJ1-1, with D unresolved. Germline V gene lookup returns CDR1 MNHNY and CDR2 SVGAGI (reference sequence). Trimming left V 2 bases short and J 2 bases short, with 12 bases between. The CDR3 length is 15 residues. CDR3 nucleotide sequence: TGTGCCAGCAGTTACGGACGGGATTCCAACACTGAAGCTTTCTTT. It yields the protein CASSYGRDSNTEAFF.

The rearrangement uses TRBV15 and TRBJ2-7; D tentatively reads TRBD1 or TRBD2 (5 bases each). The CDR3 consists of 14 residues. Trimming took 4 bases from V and 6 from J, leaving 16 bases between them. CDR1 is LNHNV and CDR2 is YYDKDF in the germline V gene (reference sequence). In DNA, the CDR3 is TGTGCCACCAGCACTATCCCAGGTGGGGGCGAGCAGTACTTC. Protein sequence: CATSTIPGGGEQYF.

The chain uses TRBV27 and TRBJ2-5; 7 bases align to TRBD2. CDR1 is MNHEY, CDR2 SMNVEV, per germline (reference sequence). J lost 6 bases, V lost 2 bases, and 18 bases had no gene match. The CDR3 covers 18 residues. CDR3: CASSLAASGYDTVKTQYF. The DNA for the CDR3 is TGTGCCAGCAGTTTAGCGGCTAGCGGTTATGATACCGTGAAGACCCAGTACTTC.

V is TRBV5-6 and J is TRBJ2-1; 9 bases match TRBD2. Germline assignment: CDR1 SGHDT and CDR2 YYEEEE. The CDR3 runs 12 residues. The junction had 5 bases not matched to a gene; V was cut back by 4 bases and J by 12 bases. The CDR3 bases are TGTGCCAGCAGCCCGGCGCGGGGGGGGCAGTTCTTC. This translates into CASSPARGGQFF.

The rearrangement links TRBV5-1 to TRBJ1-1, with TRBD1 as a possible D gene (5 bases). The V end was cut by 5 bases, the J end by 3 bases, with 14 bases between. Germline V gene lookup returns CDR1 SGHRS and CDR2 YFSETQ. This CDR3 comprises 14 residues. The DNA of the CDR3 is TGCGCCAGCAGAGAGGACTCGGGGGACACTGAAGCTTTCTTT. This gives the protein CASREDSGDTEAFF.

CDR3 coding DNA: TGCAGCGTTGTTGTGGGGGGACATCTTGGCTACACCTTC. Its translation: CSVVVGGHLGYTF. This chain uses TRBV29-1 with TRBJ1-2, with D tentatively TRBD1 (6 bases). In germline, CDR1 is SQVTM, CDR2 ANQGSEA. Trimming took 4 bases from V and 7 from J, leaving 16 bases between them. This CDR3 spans 13 amino acids.

Only one count was recorded for this clone. This chain joins TRBV15 and TRBJ2-2, with D possibly TRBD1 on 6 matching bases. Germline assignment: CDR1 LNHNV and CDR2 YYDKDF (reference sequence). Trimming cost V 5 bases and J 2 bases, with 12 bases left between them. The CDR3 is 15 amino acids. CDR3 residues: CATSRGQFNTGELFF. In nucleotides, the CDR3 is TGTGCCACCAGCCGCGGACAGTTTAACACCGGGGAGCTGTTTTTT.

The chain uses TRBV11-3 and TRBJ1-6; D is undetermined. Germline lookup yields CDR1 SGHNT and CDR2 YENEEA. The CDR3 covers 13 residues. Trimming left V 8 bases short and J 9 bases short, with 14 bases between. Written as DNA, the CDR3 is TGTGCCAGCCCCCCAGCAGAGGGTTCACCCCTCCACTTT. This gives the protein CASPPAEGSPLHF. Full variable domain (rest looked up from reference TRBV11-3 and TRBJ1-6): EAGVVQSPRYKIIEKKQPVAFWCNPISGHNTLYWYLQNLGQGPELLIRYENEEAVDDSQLPKDRFSAERLKGVDSTLKIQPAELGDSAVYLCASPPAEGSPLHFGNGTRLTVT.

The rearrangement joins TRBV2 to TRBJ2-3; D is perhaps TRBD1 (5 bases). Germline loops: CDR1 SNHLY, CDR2 FYNNEI. CDR3 length: 13 residues. Trimming stripped 9 bases from V and 0 bases from J, with 10 bases between. The CDR3 region is CARDIRSTDTQYF. The DNA for the CDR3 is TGTGCCAGGGACATTCGGAGCACAGATACGCAGTATTTT.

The V and J genes are TRBV30 and TRBJ1-2; no firm D call. Germline CDR1 is GTSNPN and CDR2 is SVGIG (reference sequence). V lost 0 bases to trimming and J lost 8 bases, with 7 bases between them. CDR3 length equals 11 residues. The DNA for the CDR3 is TGTGCCTGGAGTGTAGGAGGGGGCTACACCTTC. Translated, it gives CAWSVGGGYTF.

CDR3: CASRALSNYGYTF. In DNA form, the CDR3 reads TGTGCCAGCAGGGCGTTGTCTAACTATGGCTACACCTTC. This rearrangement joins TRBV27 to TRBJ1-2; no clear D. The CDR3 consists of 13 residues. V gave up 6 bases and J gave up 0 bases, with 8 bases separating them. Germline lookup yields CDR1 MNHEY and CDR2 SMNVEV (reference sequence).